The table lists the clone carrying this TCR beta chain with a few counts. This beta chain is a stray read from a library made for alpha chains; its abundance is not meaningful. These data are taken from a study of spatial heterogeneity in lung cancer. Study-wide background: Among detected sequences, beta-chain ones consistently exceeded alpha-chain ones in number.

Time point indicated: sample taken at primary tumor resection. There were 72 donors, all of them untreated patients with early-stage non-small cell lung cancer. The sequenced material consisted of unsorted whole RNA from tumor, nontumor lung or frozen PBMC. Every TCR cDNA molecule carried a tag that served as a unique molecular identifier. Using its own MiXCR run on the 5' RACE reads, TCRdb lists one record per CDR3 protein. The sample contains approximately 400 distinct CDR3 sequences, 14% to 15% of which appear only once. Trimming removed 3 bases at V and 2 bases at J, with 8 bases between. The V gene's germline CDR1 is KGHSH and CDR2 LQKENI. The CDR3 length is 14 residues.

The input for sequencing was normal lung tissue next to the tumor, taken at surgery. The sequence was obtained from a male donor with early-stage non-small cell lung cancer. The rearrangement joins TRBV18 to TRBJ2-1; a weak D match, TRBD1 (6 bases). CDR3 residues: CASSPAGAYNEQFF. In DNA, the CDR3 is TGTGCCAGCTCACCGGCAGGGGCCTACAATGAGCAGTTCTTC.